The clone carrying this T cell receptor beta chain was detected only a few times. These data come from a study of T-cell reconstitution after alpha-beta-depleted transplantation in children. A library of TCRbeta sequences, prepared with unique molecular identifiers, was generated. TCRdb ran MiXCR on the PCR reads and lists one entry per CDR3 protein. Here the sample spans approximately 110,000 distinct CDR3 sequences, 20% to 25% being singletons. The V and J ends lost 5 bases and 7 bases, in that order; junction bases with no gene match: 6. This CDR3 has 13 residues. Germline V lookup: CDR1 DFQATT, CDR2 SNEGSKA (reference sequence).

This receptor was obtained from a male patient under 10 years old who had a stem cell transplant for chronic granulomatous disease, so the T cells may come from the graft donor. The sample consisted of PBMCs, mostly from graft donor cells, taken 180 days after TCRalphabeta/CD19-depleted stem cell transplant. The chain recombines TRBV20-1 with TRBJ2-2; 8 bases fit TRBD1. CDR3 loop: CSAVQGAHGELFF. For the CDR3, the DNA is TGCAGTGCTGTTCAGGGGGCGCACGGGGAGCTGTTTTTT.